Listed below are T cell receptor beta chains from one sample, sequenced in a study of beta chain features in type 1 diabetes. Method: immunoSEQ multiplex PCR; TCRdb's copy keeps in-frame clones and lacks some. Of fewer than 650,000 clones detected, about 16% appear once; the ten largest clones hold about 0.086%. Sequences were obtained from naive CD4+ T cells from blood. The receptors derive from a man aged 18 to 29 in good health. The CDR3 runs from the conserved cysteine through the conserved F or W. The D gene is left open where the match is weak. Some rows mark clone size as missing; the rest say once, few, many or name a class of expanded clone.

J,D,V,size,CDR3,DNA
TRBJ1-2,TRBD1,TRBV6-5,NA,CASSYSNRGNGYTF,TGTGCCAGCAGTTACTCAAACAGGGGGAATGGCTACACCTTC
TRBJ1-1,NA,TRBV7-9,NA,CASSLDRGNTEAFF,TGTGCCAGCAGCTTAGATCGAGGGAACACTGAAGCTTTCTTT
TRBJ1-5,NA,TRBV30,few,CAWSRRSPDQPQHF,TGTGCCTGGAGCCGGCGGTCTCCTGATCAGCCCCAGCATTTT
TRBJ2-3,NA,TRBV21-1,NA,CASSRLDTDTQYF,TGTGCCAGCAGCAGACTCGACACAGATACGCAGTATTTT
TRBJ2-2,NA,TRBV4-1,few,CASSQVIPRELFF,TGCGCCAGCAGCCAAGTAATACCCAGGGAGCTGTTTTTT
TRBJ1-2,NA,TRBV7-2,few,CASSLASTTNYGYTF,TGTGCCAGCAGCTTAGCAAGCACAACTAACTATGGCTACACCTTC
TRBJ2-4,NA,TRBV28,NA,CASSLSGNSLVGNIQYF,TGTGCCAGCAGTTTATCAGGAAACTCTTTAGTGGGAAACATTCAGTACTTC
TRBJ2-7,NA,TRBV9,NA,CASAPYGGVGYEQYF,TGTGCCAGCGCACCCTATGGGGGTGTGGGCTACGAGCAGTACTTC
TRBJ1-1,NA,TRBV7-9,few,CATRGRLNTEAFF,TGTGCCACCCGGGGACGGTTGAACACTGAAGCTTTCTTT
TRBJ2-6,NA,TRBV15,NA,CATSRATPGANVLTF,TGTGCCACCAGCAGAGCTACCCCCGGGGCCAACGTCCTGACTTTC
TRBJ2-3,NA,TRBV7-2,few,CASSLPTDTQYF,TGTGCCAGCAGCTTGCCCACAGATACGCAGTATTTT
TRBJ1-5,NA,TRBV7-8,NA,CASSLATGVPQHF,TGTGCCAGCAGCTTAGCGACGGGGGTCCCCCAGCATTTT
TRBJ2-1,TRBD2,TRBV4-3,few,CASSQATLGLAGAPPSYNEQFF,TGCGCCAGCAGCCAAGCCACGCTTGGACTAGCGGGGGCCCCCCCCTCCTACAATGAGCAGTTCTTC
TRBJ2-7,NA,TRBV11-3,NA,CASSPWGRNSYEQYF,TGTGCCAGCAGCCCCTGGGGCCGCAACTCCTACGAGCAGTACTTC
TRBJ2-3,NA,TRBV2,few,CAGLGFRPQYF,TGTGCCGGTCTAGGGTTTCGGCCGCAGTATTTT
TRBJ1-2,NA,TRBV5-6,few,CASSLGQDGYTF,TGTGCCAGCAGCTTGGGGCAGGATGGCTACACCTTC
TRBJ2-1,TRBD1,TRBV6-6,NA,CASSHMQGDRGNEQFF,TGTGCCAGCAGCCATATGCAGGGGGATCGAGGGAATGAGCAGTTCTTC
TRBJ1-1,NA,TRBV20-1,few,CSASGGAGAFF,TGCAGTGCTAGTGGGGGGGCCGGAGCTTTCTTT
TRBJ2-3,NA,TRBV21-1,many,CASSKAQRLAASTDTQYF,TGTGCCAGCAGCAAAGCGCAACGACTAGCGGCAAGCACAGATACGCAGTATTTT
TRBJ1-3,NA,TRBV6-6,NA,CAGWPGPNSGNTIYF,TGTGCCGGGTGGCCGGGGCCTAACTCTGGAAACACCATATATTTT
TRBJ1-4,NA,TRBV30,few,CAWSVQLRNYNEKLFF,TGTGCCTGGAGTGTTCAGTTACGCAATTATAATGAAAAACTGTTTTTT
TRBJ2-1,NA,TRBV7-3,few,CASSPPGGHYNEQFF,TGTGCCAGCAGCCCTCCCGGGGGTCACTACAATGAGCAGTTCTTC
TRBJ2-1,NA,TRBV6-5,NA,CATRYNEQFF,TGTGCCACCAGGTACAATGAGCAGTTCTTC
TRBJ1-1,NA,TRBV6-5,NA,CASSYRGLNTEAFF,TGTGCCAGCAGTTACAGGGGATTGAACACTGAAGCTTTCTTT
TRBJ2-7,NA,TRBV10-3,NA,CAISDGTAGGFEQYF,TGTGCCATCAGTGATGGGACAGCCGGGGGTTTCGAGCAGTACTTC
TRBJ2-6,NA,TRBV5-1,few,CASSIAGHRGSGANVLTF,TGCGCCAGCAGCATCGCGGGACACAGAGGCTCTGGGGCCAACGTCCTGACTTTC
TRBJ2-4,NA,TRBV6-6,NA,CASSAPPGTIQYF,TGTGCCAGCTCCGCCCCCCCAGGGACCATTCAGTACTTC
TRBJ2-1,TRBD1,TRBV9,few,CASSVPRGVRDSYNEQFF,TGTGCCAGCAGCGTACCAAGAGGGGTACGGGACAGCTACAATGAGCAGTTCTTC
TRBJ2-1,NA,TRBV5-1,NA,CASSWKKRGYNEQFF,TGCGCCAGCAGCTGGAAGAAGAGGGGGTACAATGAGCAGTTCTTC
TRBJ2-2,NA,TRBV5-4,once,CASSSELTGELFF,TGTGCCAGCAGCTCCGAATTGACCGGGGAGCTGTTTTTT
TRBJ2-5,NA,TRBV7-9,NA,CARGAHQYF,TGTGCCAGAGGGGCCCATCAGTACTTC
TRBJ1-2,TRBD1,TRBV4-3,NA,CASSQDRDSYYGYTF,TGCGCCAGCAGCCAAGATCGGGACAGCTACTATGGCTACACCTTC
TRBJ1-5,NA,TRBV28,NA,CASSPPVVQPQHF,TGTGCCAGCAGTCCCCCAGTGGTTCAGCCCCAGCATTTT
TRBJ1-5,TRBD1,TRBV10-3,few,CAIRTDRDQPQHF,TGTGCCATCAGAACGGACAGGGATCAGCCCCAGCATTTT
TRBJ2-5,TRBD1,TRBV10-3,few,CAISESEQGPQYF,TGTGCCATCAGTGAGTCAGAACAGGGGCCACAGTACTTC
TRBJ1-4,NA,TRBV6-5,NA,CASSSRPVGANEKLFF,TGTGCCAGCAGTTCGCGGCCTGTGGGAGCTAATGAAAAACTGTTTTTT
TRBJ2-3,NA,TRBV6-5,NA,CASSYSSGPSTDTQYF,TGTGCCAGCAGTTACTCTTCCGGGCCTAGCACAGATACGCAGTATTTT
TRBJ1-2,NA,TRBV7-9,NA,CATTRGGIGAGYGYTF,TGTGCCACCACCAGGGGAGGGATTGGGGCTGGCTATGGCTACACCTTC
TRBJ2-6,TRBD1,TRBV19,NA,CASSIVPTGPSGANVLTF,TGTGCCAGTAGTATAGTTCCGACAGGGCCCTCTGGGGCCAACGTCCTGACTTTC
TRBJ1-2,NA,TRBV25-1,NA,CASSETDLYGYTF,TGTGCCAGCAGTGAGACAGATCTCTATGGCTACACCTTC
TRBJ1-4,NA,TRBV15,few,CATAWFGQSEKLFF,TGTGCCACCGCGTGGTTTGGGCAGAGTGAAAAACTGTTTTTT
TRBJ1-2,TRBD1,TRBV29-1,NA,CSVRRGAWDSSNYGYTF,TGCAGCGTCCGCCGGGGGGCTTGGGACAGTTCTAACTATGGCTACACCTTC
TRBJ1-2,TRBD1,TRBV4-3,few,CASSRTGGLNYGYTF,TGCGCCAGCAGCCGGACAGGGGGACTCAACTATGGCTACACCTTC
TRBJ1-5,TRBD1,TRBV19,few,CASSIDRGLQPQHF,TGTGCCAGTAGTATAGACAGGGGGCTCCAGCCCCAGCATTTT
TRBJ1-2,NA,TRBV29-1,few,CSVEGTGSYGYTF,TGCAGCGTTGAAGGTACAGGGTCATATGGCTACACCTTC